The 25 T cell receptor beta chains below come from one sample, sequenced in a study of T cells in Graves' hyperthyroidism and ophthalmopathy. Amplification of TCR beta CDR3 regions was performed using RNA transcripts as template. RT-PCR in the first round (using the HTBI primer set) targeted the TCR CDR3. A single record per CDR3 protein comes from TCRdb applying MiXCR to the multiplex PCR reads. This table holds a few hundred thousand distinct CDR3 sequences, about 45% found once. Sequencing was performed on peripheral blood or thyroid tissue (not recorded which). The receptor set was obtained from an adult woman with Graves' disease, either hyperthyroidism or ophthalmopathy (not recorded which).

The chain uses TRBV9 and TRBJ1-5; D is unresolved. The length of the CDR3 is 13 residues. Germline values: CDR1 SGDLS, CDR2 YYNGEE. Trimming took 3 bases from V and 14 from J, leaving 18 bases between them. This CDR3 reads CASSATMSSYEHF. CDR3 sequence (DNA): TGTGCCAGCAGCGCCACAATGAGCTCCTACGAGCATTTT.

This clonotype came up a few times. The chain carries TRBV25-1 and TRBJ1-1; D unresolved. The CDR3 runs to 14 residues. The V gene lost 1 base and the J gene lost 4 bases, with 10 bases spanning the gap. CDR1 is MGHDK, CDR2 SYGVNS, per germline. In DNA form, the CDR3 reads TGTGCCAGCAGTGAATTACCGAGCCTCACTGAAGCTTTCTTT. Its translation is CASSELPSLTEAFF.

In its sample, this clonotype was seen a few times. This chain connects TRBV5-1 to TRBJ2-7; no clear D. Trimming removed 0 bases from V and 5 bases from J, with 9 bases in between. CDR3 length: 13 amino acids. The germline CDR1 and CDR2 sequences are SGHRS and YFSETQ. CDR3 region: CASSLVASDEQYF. In DNA form, the CDR3 reads TGCGCCAGCAGCTTGGTTGCCAGCGACGAGCAGTACTTC.

This chain joins TRBV7-2 and TRBJ2-7; D remains unclear. The CDR3 length is 13 residues. V was shortened by 3 bases and J by 0 bases, with 6 bases between the two germline ends. The germline V gene has CDR1 SGHTA and CDR2 FQGNSA. DNA of the CDR3: TGTGCCAGCAGCTTCGAGTTCTCCTACGAGCAGTACTTC. Encoded protein: CASSFEFSYEQYF.

The genes are TRBV11-2 and TRBJ2-2; weak D call: TRBD2 (6 bases). The CDR3 runs to 14 residues. The germline CDR1 and CDR2 sequences are SGHAT and FQNNGV. V lost 9 bases, J lost 3 bases, and 14 bases lay in between. The CDR3 reads CASARGGYTGELFF. Here the CDR3 DNA reads TGTGCCAGTGCACGGGGAGGATACACCGGGGAGCTGTTTTTT. The whole variable domain, filled in from reference TRBV11-2 and TRBJ2-2, reads EAGVAQSPRYKIIEKRQSVAFWCNPISGHATLYWYQQILGQGPKLLIQFQNNGVVDDSQLPKDRFSAERLKGVDSTLKIQPAKLEDSAVYLCASARGGYTGELFFGEGSRLTVL.

In this sample, this clonotype turned up a few times. The chain combines TRBV29-1 with TRBJ2-2; TRBD1 is a possible D gene (5 bases). The CDR3 totals 13 residues. With 6 bases removed from V and 6 bases from J, the gap between germline ends came to 14 bases. Looked up from germline, CDR1 is SQVTM and CDR2 is ANQGSEA. CDR3 nucleotide sequence: TGCAGCGTGACATCAGGGTTGGCCGGGGAGCTGTTTTTT. It specifies CSVTSGLAGELFF.

This clonotype was seen more than once but under ten times. The chain employs TRBV29-1 and TRBJ2-7; 7 bases fit TRBD2. Germline CDR1 SQVTM, CDR2 ANQGSEA. V gave up 0 bases and J gave up 7 bases; unmatched junction bases: 15. The CDR3 extends over 16 amino acids. The CDR3 DNA is TGCAGCGTTGAAGATCGCTCGAGCGGGATCGGAGAGGAGCAGTACTTC. This gives the protein CSVEDRSSGIGEEQYF.

The chain has TRBV2 and TRBJ1-2; 9 positions agree with TRBD1. This CDR3 is 12 amino acids long. Trimming cost V 9 bases and J 6 bases; bases outside gene matches: 5. Germline V gene lookup returns CDR1 SNHLY and CDR2 FYNNEI. CDR3 protein: CASWDRVHGYTF. Written as DNA, the CDR3 is TGTGCCAGTTGGGACAGGGTGCATGGCTACACCTTC. The full variable domain, rest sourced from reference TRBV2 and TRBJ1-2, is EPEVTQTPSHQVTQMGQEVILRCVPISNHLYFYWYRQILGQKVEFLVSFYNNEISEKSEIFDDQFSVERPDGSNFTLKIRSTKLEDSAMYFCASWDRVHGYTFGSGTRLTVV.

This clonotype was seen repeatedly, ten times or more. The chain recombines TRBV7-9 with TRBJ1-3, with 10 bases that match TRBD1. After removal of 6 bases from V and 7 bases from J, the junction contained 15 bases not matched to a gene. This CDR3 has 17 amino acids. Germline values: CDR1 SEHNR, CDR2 FQNEAQ (reference sequence). The CDR3: CASSWGQGLDRGNTIYF. The CDR3, as DNA: TGTGCCAGCAGTTGGGGACAGGGGTTAGATCGGGGCAACACCATATATTTT.

A word on this clonotype: Being one base from a much bigger clone, this may be a read error. The V and J genes are TRBV30 and TRBJ1-1; the D is unclear. Germline V lookup: CDR1 GTSNPN, CDR2 SVGIG (reference sequence). The CDR3 spans 13 residues. CDR3: CARSVDRVTEAFF. The CDR3 bases are TGTGCCCGGAGTGTAGACCGGGTCACTGAAGCTTTCTTT. Filled out from reference TRBV30 and TRBJ1-1, the complete variable domain reads SQTIHQWPATLVQPVGSPLSLECTVEGTSNPNLYWYRQAAGRGLQLLFYSVGIGQISSEVPQNLSASRPQDRQFILSSKKLLLSDSGFYLCARSVDRVTEAFFGQGTRLTVV.

The rearrangement joins TRBV30 to TRBJ1-6, with D uncertain. The CDR3 is 11 amino acids. Trimming stripped 2 bases from V and 14 bases from J, with 10 bases between. Germline CDR1 reads GTSNPN; CDR2 reads SVGIG (reference sequence). DNA of the CDR3: TGTGCCTGGAGTAAGGCTCGGACCCTCCACTTT. Protein: CAWSKARTLHF.

This clonotype was observed once. V usage is TRBV7-9 and J usage is TRBJ2-7; no clear D gene. The CDR3 contains 14 residues. Germline values: CDR1 SEHNR, CDR2 FQNEAQ (reference sequence). V gave up 2 bases and J gave up 0 bases, with 8 bases separating them. The CDR3, as DNA: TGTGCCAGCAGCTTAAGGCGGAACTCCTACGAGCAGTACTTC. Translating gives CASSLRRNSYEQYF.

This clonotype was detected once. The chain has TRBV7-8 and TRBJ2-5, with D tentatively TRBD2 (6 bases). The V end was cut by 7 bases, the J end by 4 bases, with 10 bases between. The CDR3 covers 12 residues. Germline loops: CDR1 SGHVS, CDR2 FQNEAQ. DNA for the CDR3: TGTGCCAGCATCGGGAGTTTAGAGACCCAGTACTTC. It specifies CASIGSLETQYF.

The rearrangement joins TRBV2 to TRBJ2-1; D unclear. The CDR3 has 11 residues. Germline loops: CDR1 SNHLY, CDR2 FYNNEI. With 6 bases removed from V and 6 bases from J, the gap between germline ends came to 6 bases. CDR3 nucleotide sequence: TGTGCCAGCAGCGAGAGCAATGAGCAGTTCTTC. Its protein is CASSESNEQFF.

This clonotype was recorded at least ten times. The chain uses TRBV7-9 and TRBJ1-1, with 9 bases matching TRBD1. Germline loops: CDR1 SEHNR, CDR2 FQNEAQ (reference sequence). J gave up 4 bases and V 5 bases, and 14 bases lay outside the gene matches. The CDR3 consists of 17 residues. The chain's CDR3 is CASSPGTGKAKGTEAFF. CDR3 nucleotides: TGTGCCAGCAGCCCCGGGACAGGGAAGGCTAAAGGCACTGAAGCTTTCTTT.

At least ten counts were recorded for this clonotype. This chain links TRBV10-3 with TRBJ2-7, with a weak D call TRBD2 (6 bases). CDR1 and CDR2 from the germline V gene are ENHRY and SYGVKD. Trimming took 10 bases from V and 4 from J, leaving 17 bases between them. This CDR3 region has 13 residues. DNA of the CDR3: TGTGCCACCCGCCGCCCCGGGGGATACGAGCAGTACTTC. Translation: CATRRPGGYEQYF.

The chain links TRBV12-3 or TRBV12-4 to TRBJ1-6; TRBD1 matches at 9 bases. This CDR3 contains 13 residues. Trimming removed 8 bases from V and 7 bases from J; junction bases left unmatched: 3. Written as DNA, the CDR3 is TGTGCCAGCGGGACAGGGACGAATTCACCCCTCCACTTT. Translated, it gives CASGTGTNSPLHF.

This clonotype was seen repeatedly, ten times or more. The chain links TRBV20-1 to TRBJ1-5; D is perhaps TRBD1 (6 bases). The ends were cut back, 5 bases at V and 0 bases at J, with 14 bases in the middle. CDR3 length: 15 amino acids. Looked up from germline, CDR1 is DFQATT and CDR2 is SNEGSKA (reference sequence). The CDR3 DNA reads as TGCAGTGCTTCTATAGGGGGATATAGCAATCAGCCCCAGCATTTT. Translated: CSASIGGYSNQPQHF.

The V and J genes are TRBV29-1 and TRBJ1-2; no clear D gene. CDR1 is SQVTM and CDR2 is ANQGSEA in the germline V gene. The V end was cut by 2 bases, the J end by 3 bases, with 10 bases between. CDR3 length: 13 residues. In nucleotides, the CDR3 is TGCAGCGTTGAATGGCGGGATCACTATGGCTACACCTTC. It encodes CSVEWRDHYGYTF.

This clonotype was observed at least ten times. J is TRBJ1-2 and V is TRBV7-2, with a tentative D call TRBD1 (5 bases). V was cut by 3 bases and J by 2 bases, with 13 bases left in between. Germline V gives CDR1 SGHTA, CDR2 FQGNSA. This CDR3 has 15 amino acids. CDR3 nucleotides: TGTGCCAGCAGCTTGGGGCCTGTTCTCAACTATGGCTACACCTTC. This sequence encodes CASSLGPVLNYGYTF.

The chain recombines TRBV15 with TRBJ1-2; D is uncertain. Trimming shortened V by 3 bases and J by 0 bases, and 8 bases separated the two germline ends. This CDR3 contains 14 residues. Germline CDR1 is LNHNV and CDR2 is YYDKDF (reference sequence). For the CDR3, the DNA is TGTGCCACCAGCAGCTTCGAGACTAACTATGGCTACACCTTC. It yields the protein CATSSFETNYGYTF.

This clonotype has a count of ten or more. This chain joins TRBV6-5 and TRBJ2-7; TRBD2 agrees at 7 bases. The CDR3 runs 14 residues. Germline trimming cut 4 bases from V and 8 bases from J; bases unmatched to any gene: 11. Germline V lookup: CDR1 MNHEY, CDR2 SVGAGI. The CDR3 DNA follows: TGTGCCAGCAGTTTGACTAGCTTACAGTCCCAGCAGTACTTC. This encodes CASSLTSLQSQQYF.

This clonotype was detected a few times. The gene calls are TRBV10-3 and TRBJ1-1; possible D gene TRBD1, 5 bases. Trimming took 0 bases from V and 6 from J, leaving 14 bases between them. CDR1 is ENHRY and CDR2 is SYGVKD in the germline V gene. The CDR3 length is 15 residues. CDR3 coding DNA: TGTGCCATCAGTGAGTCGATGGGGGGTATGGCTGAAGCTTTCTTT. Translating it yields CAISESMGGMAEAFF.

This clonotype was seen repeatedly, ten times or more. The rearrangement uses TRBV7-9 and TRBJ2-7, with a weak D call TRBD1 (6 bases). From germline, CDR1 is SEHNR and CDR2 FQNEAQ (reference sequence). The CDR3 has 14 residues. Trimming removed 5 bases from V and 1 base from J, with 12 bases in between. CDR3 in amino acids: CASSTGTRSYEQYF. CDR3 DNA sequence: TGTGCCAGCAGCACCGGGACAAGATCCTACGAGCAGTACTTC.

This clonotype was detected ten times or more. This chain joins TRBV7-9 and TRBJ2-7; 11 positions agree with TRBD1. Germline V CDR1 and CDR2: SEHNR, FQNEAQ (reference sequence). The CDR3 is made up of 15 amino acids. Trimming at V came to 5 bases and at J to 7 bases, leaving 10 bases not matched to a gene. The DNA of the CDR3 is TGTGCCAGCAGCCCACCCGGACAGGGGGCGGATGAGCAGTACTTC. Protein sequence: CASSPPGQGADEQYF.